These 25 T cell receptor beta chains were all obtained from the same sample, sequenced in a study of T cells in localized non-small cell lung cancer. Method: immunoSEQ multiplex PCR; TCRdb's copy keeps in-frame clones and lacks some. The table lists 15,000 to 25,000 clones, about 89% of them singletons. The sequencing here drew on peripheral blood, taken before any cancer treatment. The receptors shown here come from a male donor aged 60 or older with stage I squamous cell lung carcinoma.

The gene calls are TRBV28 and TRBJ2-7, with 7 bases lining up with TRBD1. CDR3 length: 15 amino acids. Losses at the gene ends were 3 bases for V and 2 bases for J; bases not matched to a gene: 7. CDR1 is MDHEN, CDR2 SYDVKM, per germline. CDR3 DNA sequence: TGTGCCAGCAGTTTCGGGACAGCCCCAACCTACGAGCAGTACTTC. It specifies CASSFGTAPTYEQYF.

The chain combines TRBV12-5 with TRBJ1-2, with a tentative D call TRBD1 (5 bases). The CDR3 totals 15 residues. Germline V gene sequence: CDR1 LGHNT, CDR2 FRNRAP. Trimming stripped 6 bases from V and 2 bases from J, with 16 bases between. The CDR3 nucleotides are TGTGCTAGTGGCGGCGGGACGGAACTAAACTATGGCTACACCTTC. Translation: CASGGGTELNYGYTF.

For the CDR3, the DNA is TGTGCCAGCAGTGAAGCGTGGAAGGGGGCAGTCGAGCAGTACTTC. Its protein is CASSEAWKGAVEQYF. The gene calls are TRBV6-1 and TRBJ2-7; 7 bases are shared with TRBD1. J lost 6 bases, V lost 0 bases, and 8 bases had no gene match. The length of the CDR3 is 15 residues. In germline, CDR1 is MNHNS, CDR2 SASEGT.

The J gene is TRBJ2-2, the V gene TRBV5-6; D may be TRBD2 (6 bases). The CDR3 has 16 amino acids. V was pared by 2 bases and J by 3 bases, with 14 bases between. In germline, CDR1 is SGHDT, CDR2 YYEEEE. In DNA, the CDR3 is TGTGCCAGCAGCTTATGGGGGAGCGGGCACACCGGGGAGCTGTTTTTT. It encodes CASSLWGSGHTGELFF.

This rearrangement joins TRBV9 to TRBJ2-2; TRBD2 matches at 11 bases. V was clipped by 3 bases and J by 3 bases; unmatched bases: 10. Germline CDR1 is SGDLS and CDR2 is YYNGEE. The CDR3 runs 18 residues. The CDR3 coding sequence is TGTGCCAGCAGCGACCATAGCGGGAGGGCCTCCGACACCGGGGAGCTGTTTTTT. As protein: CASSDHSGRASDTGELFF.

The chain has TRBV9 and TRBJ1-1, with D perhaps TRBD1 (6 bases). The V gene lost 1 base and the J gene lost 0 bases, with 7 bases spanning the gap. Germline CDR1 reads SGDLS; CDR2 reads YYNGEE. There are 14 residues in the CDR3. The CDR3 protein is CASSVTGMNTEAFF. In nucleotides, the CDR3 is TGTGCCAGCAGCGTAACAGGGATGAACACTGAAGCTTTCTTT.

V is TRBV6-6 and J is TRBJ2-3; D ambiguous. V was cut by 8 bases and J by 0 bases, with 12 bases left in between. Germline V gene sequence: CDR1 MNHNY, CDR2 SVGAGI (reference sequence). The CDR3 extends over 14 amino acids. Here the CDR3 DNA reads TGTGCCAGCTCGGGCATTCCTAGCACAGATACGCAGTATTTT. Translation: CASSGIPSTDTQYF.

This chain uses TRBV6-6 with TRBJ1-2, with D tentatively TRBD1 (6 bases). Germline CDR1 is MNHNY and CDR2 is SVGAGI (reference sequence). Deletions cut 2 bases from V and 7 bases from J, with 20 bases between. The CDR3 is 16 amino acids. The CDR3 spells CASSYDLGGTRGGYTF. The CDR3 coding sequence is TGTGCCAGCAGTTACGACCTCGGGGGGACCAGGGGTGGCTACACCTTC.

The chain links TRBV15 to TRBJ2-1, with D uncertain. The CDR3 has 16 amino acids. Germline CDR1 and CDR2: LNHNV and YYDKDF (reference sequence). Trimming left V 5 bases short and J 5 bases short, with 19 bases between. The CDR3 region is CATSESSEASHNEQFF. In DNA form, the CDR3 reads TGTGCCACCAGCGAAAGCTCCGAGGCTTCTCACAATGAGCAGTTCTTC.

This chain connects TRBV2 to TRBJ1-5; D unresolved. Germline loops: CDR1 SNHLY, CDR2 FYNNEI. There are 15 residues in the CDR3. Deletions cut 4 bases from V and 3 bases from J, with 13 bases between. Here the CDR3 DNA reads TGTGCCAGCAGTGGGGTAGCAGCCAACAATCAGCCCCAGCATTTT. Translating gives CASSGVAANNQPQHF.

Here the CDR3 reads CASRLNLDTEAFF. As DNA, the CDR3 is TGTGCCAGCAGGTTAAACCTGGACACTGAAGCTTTCTTT. The rearrangement links TRBV7-2 to TRBJ1-1; D not resolved. Germline CDR1 reads SGHTA; CDR2 reads FQGNSA. CDR3 size: 13 residues. Trimming took off 6 bases at V and 3 bases at J, with 11 bases between the two ends. Full variable domain (rest looked up from reference TRBV7-2 and TRBJ1-1): GAGVSQSPSNKVTEKGKDVELRCDPISGHTALYWYRQSLGQGLEFLIYFQGNSAPDKSGLPSDRFSAERTGGSVSTLTIQRTQQEDSAVYLCASRLNLDTEAFFGQGTRLTVV.

This chain joins TRBV13 and TRBJ1-6, with unresolved D. Looked up from germline, CDR1 is PRHDT and CDR2 is FYEKMQ (reference sequence). The CDR3 has 12 residues. Trimming cost V 0 bases and J 9 bases, with 3 bases left between them. CDR3: CASSLGSSPLHF. Written as DNA, the CDR3 is TGTGCCAGCAGCTTAGGCAGTTCACCCCTCCACTTT.

A single count supports this clone. The chain couples TRBV9 to TRBJ2-5; D is possibly TRBD1 (5 bases). Germline loops: CDR1 SGDLS, CDR2 YYNGEE. V lost 4 bases to trimming and J lost 2 bases, with 15 bases between them. The CDR3 is 15 amino acids. The CDR3 spells CASSRASGNQETQYF. The CDR3 coding sequence is TGTGCCAGCAGCAGGGCCTCAGGGAATCAAGAGACCCAGTACTTC.

The rearrangement joins TRBV7-2 to TRBJ1-3; tentatively, D is TRBD1 (5 bases). Germline V gives CDR1 SGHTA, CDR2 FQGNSA. This CDR3 contains 14 residues. The V end lost 5 bases, the J end lost 4 bases, and 12 bases lay between the germline ends. The CDR3 protein is CASSPQVTGNTIYF. In nucleotides, the CDR3 is TGTGCCAGCAGCCCACAGGTGACAGGAAACACCATATATTTT.

The gene calls are TRBV7-2 and TRBJ2-7; 7 nucleotides agree with TRBD2. Trimming took 4 bases from V and 2 from J; bases not matched to a gene: 5. CDR1 and CDR2 from the germline V gene are SGHTA and FQGNSA. The CDR3 length is 14 residues. CDR3 region: CASSSRAGAYEQYF. For the CDR3, the DNA is TGTGCCAGCAGCTCCCGGGCGGGAGCCTACGAGCAGTACTTC.

V is TRBV2 and J is TRBJ2-3; TRBD1 matches at 9 bases. CDR1 is SNHLY and CDR2 is FYNNEI in the germline V gene. With 4 bases clipped from V and 0 bases from J, the junction kept 2 bases outside the gene matches. The CDR3 runs to 15 residues. CDR3 sequence reads: CASSGDRASTDTQYF. As DNA, the CDR3 is TGTGCCAGCAGTGGGGACAGGGCTAGCACAGATACGCAGTATTTT.

This clone showed up just once. The CDR3 region has the DNA TGCGCCAGCAGCCCGGGACTAGATGGGAATGAGCAGTTCTTC. Translation: CASSPGLDGNEQFF. The chain employs TRBV5-1 and TRBJ2-1; 8 bases line up with TRBD2. The CDR3 contains 14 residues. J was trimmed by 7 bases and V by 4 bases; bases with no gene match: 7. Germline V gene sequence: CDR1 SGHRS, CDR2 YFSETQ.

The chain combines TRBV6-5 with TRBJ1-1; the D is unclear. CDR1 and CDR2 (germline): MNHEY, SVGAGI. V was trimmed by 0 bases and J by 8 bases, leaving 7 bases between them. The CDR3 contains 12 residues. CDR3 DNA sequence: TGTGCCAGCAGTTACTCCCCGGGGGAAGCTTTCTTT. Translated: CASSYSPGEAFF.

The rearrangement joins TRBV5-1 to TRBJ1-5; D not resolved. Germline V lookup: CDR1 SGHRS, CDR2 YFSETQ. This CDR3 is 13 amino acids long. Trimming cost V 4 bases and J 6 bases, with 11 bases left between them. CDR3: CASSVDEVQPQHF. Written as DNA, the CDR3 is TGCGCCAGCAGCGTGGACGAGGTTCAGCCCCAGCATTTT.

This chain links TRBV10-1 with TRBJ2-7; tentative D call: TRBD1 (7 bases). This CDR3 comprises 13 residues. Trimming stripped 8 bases from V and 4 bases from J, with 15 bases between. CDR1 WNHNN and CDR2 SYGVQD come from the germline V gene (reference sequence). The CDR3 here is CASGRGDSYEQYF. The CDR3 region has the DNA TGCGCCAGCGGCAGGGGGGATTCGTACGAGCAGTACTTC.

The gene calls are TRBV4-1 and TRBJ2-1; D remains unclear. The V end lost 0 bases, the J end lost 0 bases, and 9 bases lay between the germline ends. The V gene's germline CDR1 is MGHRA and CDR2 YSYEKL. The CDR3 extends over 16 amino acids. This CDR3 is CASSQERSASYNEQFF. The DNA of the CDR3 is TGCGCCAGCAGCCAAGAACGAAGCGCCTCCTACAATGAGCAGTTCTTC.

The chain links TRBV6-6 to TRBJ2-1; the match to TRBD2 covers 8 bases. V was pared by 8 bases and J by 6 bases, with 12 bases of the junction left unmatched. The CDR3 has 15 residues. Germline assignment: CDR1 MNHNY and CDR2 SVGAGI (reference sequence). DNA for the CDR3: TGTGCCAGCCGAGCCCCGGGGGGGAGACGCAATGAGCAGTTCTTC. This sequence encodes CASRAPGGRRNEQFF.

The rearrangement joins TRBV9 to TRBJ2-1; either TRBD1 or TRBD2 may supply D (6 bases each). V lost 6 bases, J lost 0 bases, and 16 bases lay in between. There are 16 residues in the CDR3. CDR1 and CDR2 from the germline V gene are SGDLS and YYNGEE. Written as DNA, the CDR3 is TGTGCCAGCACCTTAGGGGGGAGTGCCTCCTACAATGAGCAGTTCTTC. Protein sequence: CASTLGGSASYNEQFF.

The V gene is TRBV5-1, the J gene TRBJ1-1; TRBD1 might be the D (6 bases). The germline gives CDR1 SGHRS, CDR2 YFSETQ. This CDR3 region has 16 residues. Between the trimmed V and J ends, which lost 3 bases and 1 base, there was a span of 16 bases. This chain's CDR3 is CASSSITGPPNTEAFF. The CDR3 DNA follows: TGCGCCAGCAGCTCAATTACAGGGCCCCCGAACACTGAAGCTTTCTTT.

This clone has a single count. The chain links TRBV11-3 to TRBJ2-5; 11 bases are shared with TRBD1. The junction had 8 bases not matched to a gene; V was cut back by 6 bases and J by 5 bases. Germline CDR1 reads SGHNT; CDR2 reads YENEEA. The CDR3 sequence is 15 residues long. The CDR3 loop is CASRPPGTGGETQYF. The CDR3 DNA reads as TGTGCCAGCAGACCACCCGGGACAGGGGGGGAGACCCAGTACTTC.